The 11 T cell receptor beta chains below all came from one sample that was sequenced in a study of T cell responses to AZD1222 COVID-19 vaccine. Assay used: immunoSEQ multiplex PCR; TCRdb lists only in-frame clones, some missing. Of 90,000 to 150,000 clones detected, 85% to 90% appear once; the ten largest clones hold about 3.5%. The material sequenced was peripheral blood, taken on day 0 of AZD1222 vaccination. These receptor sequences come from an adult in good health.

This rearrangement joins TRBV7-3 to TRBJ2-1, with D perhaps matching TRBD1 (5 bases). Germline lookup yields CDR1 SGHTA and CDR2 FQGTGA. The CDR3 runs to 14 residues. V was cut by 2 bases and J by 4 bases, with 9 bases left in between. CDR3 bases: TGTGCCAGCAGCTTACAGGGCGTATACAATGAGCAGTTCTTC. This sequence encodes CASSLQGVYNEQFF.

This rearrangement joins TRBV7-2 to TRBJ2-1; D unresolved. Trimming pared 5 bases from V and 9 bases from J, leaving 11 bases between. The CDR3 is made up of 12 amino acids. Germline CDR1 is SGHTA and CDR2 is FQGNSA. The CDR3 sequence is CASSHPASEQFF. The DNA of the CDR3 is TGTGCCAGCAGCCACCCCGCTTCTGAGCAGTTCTTC.

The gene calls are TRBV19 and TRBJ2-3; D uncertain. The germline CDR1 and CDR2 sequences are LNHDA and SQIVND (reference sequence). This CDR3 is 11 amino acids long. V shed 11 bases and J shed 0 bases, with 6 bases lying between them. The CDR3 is CAASSTDTQYF. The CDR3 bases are TGTGCCGCATCTAGCACAGATACGCAGTATTTT.

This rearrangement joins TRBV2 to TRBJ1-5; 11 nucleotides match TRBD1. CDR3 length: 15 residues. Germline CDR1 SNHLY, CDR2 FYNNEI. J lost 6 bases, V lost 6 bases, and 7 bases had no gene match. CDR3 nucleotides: TGTGCCAGCAGCGATCGGACAGGGGGCCGTCAGCCCCAGCATTTT. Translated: CASSDRTGGRQPQHF.

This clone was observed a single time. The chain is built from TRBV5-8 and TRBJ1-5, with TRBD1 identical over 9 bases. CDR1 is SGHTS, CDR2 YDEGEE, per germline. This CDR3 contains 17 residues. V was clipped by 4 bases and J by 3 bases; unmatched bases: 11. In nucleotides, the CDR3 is TGTGCCAGCAGCCGTATCACAGGGGGCGGAATCAATCAGCCCCAGCATTTT. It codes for CASSRITGGGINQPQHF.

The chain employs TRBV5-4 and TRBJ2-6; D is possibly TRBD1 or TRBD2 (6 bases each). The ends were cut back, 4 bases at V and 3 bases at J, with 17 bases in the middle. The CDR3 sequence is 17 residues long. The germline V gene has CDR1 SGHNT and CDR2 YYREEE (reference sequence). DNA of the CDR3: TGTGCCAGCAGCCAAATGAAGGGGGGCCGTGGGGCCAACGTCCTGACTTTC. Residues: CASSQMKGGRGANVLTF.

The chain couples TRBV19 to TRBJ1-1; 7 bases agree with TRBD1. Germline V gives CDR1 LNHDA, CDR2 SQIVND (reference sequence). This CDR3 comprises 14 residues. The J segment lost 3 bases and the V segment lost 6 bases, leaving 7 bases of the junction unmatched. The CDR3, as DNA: TGTGCCAGTAGCCTCAACGGACAGGACACTGAAGCTTTCTTT. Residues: CASSLNGQDTEAFF. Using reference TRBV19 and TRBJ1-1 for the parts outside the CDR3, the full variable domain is DGGITQSPKYLFRKEGQNVTLSCEQNLNHDAMYWYRQDPGQGLRLIYYSQIVNDFQKGDIAEGYSVSREKKESFPLTVTSAQKNPTAFYLCASSLNGQDTEAFFGQGTRLTVV.

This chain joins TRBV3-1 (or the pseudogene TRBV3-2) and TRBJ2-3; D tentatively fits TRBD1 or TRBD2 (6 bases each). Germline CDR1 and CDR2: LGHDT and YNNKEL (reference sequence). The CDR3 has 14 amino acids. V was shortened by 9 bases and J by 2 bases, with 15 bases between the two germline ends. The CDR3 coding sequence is TGTGCCAGTCAATTAGGGGGGCCCACAGATACGCAGTATTTT. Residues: CASQLGGPTDTQYF.

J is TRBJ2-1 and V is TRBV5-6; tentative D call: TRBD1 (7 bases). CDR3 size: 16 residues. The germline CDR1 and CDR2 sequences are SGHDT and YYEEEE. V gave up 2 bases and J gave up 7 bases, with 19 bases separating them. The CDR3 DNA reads TGTGCCAGCAGCTTCATCCCTCAGGGGGGTAAGAATGAGCAGTTCTTC. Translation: CASSFIPQGGKNEQFF.

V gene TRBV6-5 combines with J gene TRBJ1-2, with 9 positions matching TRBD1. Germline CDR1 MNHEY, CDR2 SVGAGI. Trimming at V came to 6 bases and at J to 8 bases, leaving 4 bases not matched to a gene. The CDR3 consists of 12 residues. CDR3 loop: CASSRTGDGYTF. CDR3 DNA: TGTGCCAGCAGCAGGACAGGGGACGGCTACACCTTC.

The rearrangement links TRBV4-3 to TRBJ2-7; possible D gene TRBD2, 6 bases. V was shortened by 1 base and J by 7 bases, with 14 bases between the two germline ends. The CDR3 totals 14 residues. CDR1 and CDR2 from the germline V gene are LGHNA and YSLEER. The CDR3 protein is CASSQVSNAGEQYF. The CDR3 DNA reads TGCGCCAGCAGCCAAGTGTCCAACGCGGGGGAGCAGTACTTC.